This entry features one T cell receptor (beta chain) sequence. A much larger clone is a single base away; this may be a read error. The sample is drawn from a study of early T cells in non-severe SARS-CoV-2 infection. TCRdb reprocessed the 5' RACE reads with MiXCR, giving one entry per CDR3 protein. The sample has 98,000 or so distinct CDR3 sequences; roughly 12% are singletons. The CDR3 has 16 residues. Looked up from germline, CDR1 is SGHVS and CDR2 is FQNEAQ. This receptor was taken from an adult who was a healthcare worker with PCR-confirmed SARS-CoV-2 infection or an uninfected control (not recorded which). The chain joins TRBV7-8 to TRBJ2-5; D possibly corresponds to TRBD2 (7 bases). Sample: whole blood, taken at baseline. The DNA for the CDR3 is TGTGCCAGCCAAAGACCGGGCGGGGGCCGTTGGGGGACCCTGTACTTC. Translation gives CASQRPGGGRWGTLYF.